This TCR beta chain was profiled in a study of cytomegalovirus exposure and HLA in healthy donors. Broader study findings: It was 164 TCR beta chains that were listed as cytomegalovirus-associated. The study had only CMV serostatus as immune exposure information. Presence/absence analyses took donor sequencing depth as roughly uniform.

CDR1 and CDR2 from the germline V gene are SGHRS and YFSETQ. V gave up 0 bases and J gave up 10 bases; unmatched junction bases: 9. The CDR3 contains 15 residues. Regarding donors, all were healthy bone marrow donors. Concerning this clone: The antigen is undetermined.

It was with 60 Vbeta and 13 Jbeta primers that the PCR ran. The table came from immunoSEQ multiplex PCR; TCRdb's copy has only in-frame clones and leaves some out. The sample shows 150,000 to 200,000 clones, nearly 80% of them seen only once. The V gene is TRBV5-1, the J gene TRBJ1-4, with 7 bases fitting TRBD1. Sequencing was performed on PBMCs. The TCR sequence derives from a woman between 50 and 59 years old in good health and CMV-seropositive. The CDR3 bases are TGCGCCAGCAGCTTGGGGGACAGAAGCGATGTAAAACTGTTTTTT. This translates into CASSLGDRSDVKLFF. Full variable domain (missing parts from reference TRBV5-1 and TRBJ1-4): KAGVTQTPRYLIKTRGQQVTLSCSPISGHRSVSWYQQTPGQGLQFLFEYFSETQRNKGNFPGRFSGRQFSNSRSEMNVSTLELGDSALYLCASSLGDRSDVKLFFGSGTQLSVL.